This TCR beta chain was identified during a study of cytomegalovirus exposure and HLA in healthy donors. Study-wide points: An assumption of roughly uniform sequencing depth across donors underlay the presence/absence analyses.

The PCR contained 60 Vbeta and 13 Jbeta primers. Authors' methods: An analysis performed later counted about 80 million unique TCR beta chains (around 11 million of them shared). The data were produced by immunoSEQ multiplex PCR, yet TCRdb's version contains in-frame clones alone and is incomplete. The DNA gave D and trimming, while V, J and clone size come from that table. The sample includes some 97,000 clones, 79% of them seen just once. CDR3 length: 13 amino acids. Germline CDR1 and CDR2: SGHRS and YFSETQ. V lost 4 bases and J lost 5, with 9 bases in between. About this clone: As yet, its antigen is unknown.

The rearrangement joins TRBV5-1 to TRBJ2-2; D call uncertain. Source material: PBMCs. This TCR came from a female donor in good health and CMV-seropositive. This chain's CDR3 is CASSRDLTGELFF. CDR3 in DNA: TGCGCCAGCAGCCGAGACTTGACCGGGGAGCTGTTTTTT. The variable domain in full, completed from reference TRBV5-1 and TRBJ2-2, reads KAGVTQTPRYLIKTRGQQVTLSCSPISGHRSVSWYQQTPGQGLQFLFEYFSETQRNKGNFPGRFSGRQFSNSRSEMNVSTLELGDSALYLCASSRDLTGELFFGEGSRLTVL.